These T cell receptor beta chains were read from a single sample in a study of cytotoxic CD8 clonotypes in ibrutinib-treated CLL. Produced via immunoSEQ multiplex PCR; TCRdb's table is partial and in-frame only. The table shows under 200,000 clones, with approximately 84% occurring only once. The sequences come from PBMCs, collected after 24 months of ibrutinib treatment. These receptors were obtained from a human donor with chronic lymphocytic leukemia. Each CDR3 is given with its conserved first and last residue. The order of the fields is J gene, clone size, CDR3 length, V gene, D gene, CDR3 DNA, CDR3 protein. D genes are given only for firm matches. Some rows mark clone size as missing; the rest say once, few, many or name a class of expanded clone.

TRBJ2-3 | - | 13 | TRBV5-1 | - | TGCGCCAGCAGCTCCGTCCACACAGATACGCAGTATTTT | CASSSVHTDTQYF
TRBJ1-1 | - | 13 | TRBV19 | - | TGTGCCAGTATCGGGACACCGAACACTGAAGCTTTCTTT | CASIGTPNTEAFF
TRBJ2-1 | - | 11 | TRBV28 | - | TGTGCCAGCAGCAGGAAACATGAGCAGTTCTTC | CASSRKHEQFF
TRBJ1-2 | - | 16 | TRBV25-1 | - | TGTGCCAGCAGTGAATCTACCCCCCCTATTAACTATGGCTACACCTTC | CASSESTPPINYGYTF
TRBJ1-1 | - | 13 | TRBV10-1 | - | TGCGCCAGCAGTCCGGGGCCGTGGGGTGAAGCTTTCTTT | CASSPGPWGEAFF
TRBJ1-6 | - | 15 | TRBV9 | - | TGTGCCAGCAGCGTAGAAGAGACAGCTGATTCACCCCTCCACTTT | CASSVEETADSPLHF
TRBJ1-2 | - | 14 | TRBV18 | TRBD1 | TGTGCCAGCTCACCTCAGAGACAGGGCAATGGCTACACCTTC | CASSPQRQGNGYTF
TRBJ1-1 | few | 12 | TRBV7-9 | - | TGTGCCAGCAGCTTGGGGGAAACTGAAGCTTTCTTT | CASSLGETEAFF
TRBJ1-2 | - | 13 | TRBV29-1 | TRBD1 | TGCAGCGTTAACGGACAGGGGGCGAGTGGCTACACCTTC | CSVNGQGASGYTF
TRBJ1-2 | - | 14 | TRBV7-6 | - | TGTGCCAGCAGCTTTGCGGGGGGTGGAGAAGGCTACACCTTC | CASSFAGGGEGYTF
TRBJ2-3 | - | 13 | TRBV30 | - | TGTGCCTGGAGTAAAGGGGGCACAGATACGCAGTATTTT | CAWSKGGTDTQYF
TRBJ2-2 | - | 15 | TRBV29-1 | - | TGCAGCGCCCCCGCAGCGGCACCTTACACCGGGGAGCTGTTTTTT | CSAPAAAPYTGELFF
TRBJ1-5 | - | 16 | TRBV27 | - | TGTGCCAGCAGTTTCCGGGGAGGTGGGAGCAATCAGCCCCAGCATTTT | CASSFRGGGSNQPQHF
TRBJ1-2 | - | 13 | TRBV30 | - | TGTGCCTTAGTATCCAGGGGAAACTATGGCTACACCTTC | CALVSRGNYGYTF
TRBJ2-1 | - | 14 | TRBV18 | - | TGTGCCAGCTCACCTCTAGTTCTCTACAATGAGCAGTTCTTC | CASSPLVLYNEQFF
TRBJ1-2 | - | 11 | TRBV10-3 | - | TGTGCCATCTTCAGGGGCAATGGCTACACCTTC | CAIFRGNGYTF
TRBJ1-2 | few | 14 | TRBV7-2 | - | TGTGCCAGCAGCTTAGGCCCTCGAGGATATGGCTACACCTTC | CASSLGPRGYGYTF
TRBJ1-5 | few | 15 | TRBV27 | TRBD1 | TGTGCCAGCAGCAGAAGGACAGGGGGCGATCAGCCCCAGCATTTT | CASSRRTGGDQPQHF
TRBJ2-1 | - | 15 | TRBV4-1 | TRBD2 | TGCGCCAGCAGCTCCGGGACTAGCGACATGAATGAGCAGTTCTTC | CASSSGTSDMNEQFF
TRBJ2-7 | - | 14 | TRBV19 | TRBD1 | TGTGCCAGTAGTATGGACAGGGGATACTACGAGCAGTACTTC | CASSMDRGYYEQYF
TRBJ2-7 | - | 14 | TRBV6-5 | TRBD1 | TGTGCCAGCAGTCGACGACAGGGCTCCTACGAGCAGTACTTC | CASSRRQGSYEQYF
TRBJ1-4 | - | 17 | TRBV28 | - | TGTGCCAGCACCAACGCCAGGGTGGGAGGAACTAATGAAAAACTGTTTTTT | CASTNARVGGTNEKLFF
TRBJ1-6 | - | 15 | TRBV15 | - | TGTGCCACCAGCAGTGGAGACCGAGTTAATTCACCCCTCCACTTT | CATSSGDRVNSPLHF
TRBJ2-1 | - | 15 | TRBV7-3 | TRBD1 | TGTGCCAGCAGCTTAGCGGGGACAGGGATGGATGAGCAGTTCTTC | CASSLAGTGMDEQFF
TRBJ2-1 | - | 14 | TRBV4-3 | TRBD2 | TGCGCCAGCAGCCAAGGTGGCGGGAGAAATGAGCAGTTCTTC | CASSQGGGRNEQFF
TRBJ1-2 | - | 11 | TRBV7-2 | - | TGTGCCAGCAGCGTCTGGGGGGGCTACACCTTC | CASSVWGGYTF
TRBJ2-6 | - | 15 | TRBV14 | - | TGTGCCAGCAGCCAAGCGGGCTCTGGGGCCAACGTCCTGACTTTC | CASSQAGSGANVLTF
TRBJ1-3 | once | 14 | TRBV15 | - | TGTGCCACCAGCGAGCGGATCTCTGGAAACACCATATATTTT | CATSERISGNTIYF
TRBJ2-3 | - | 16 | TRBV14 | TRBD2 | TGTGCCAGCAGCCAAGAGGATAGCGGGAGCACAGATACGCAGTATTTT | CASSQEDSGSTDTQYF
TRBJ2-1 | - | 20 | TRBV28 | TRBD2 | TGTGCCAGCAGTTTGGTTTATATATTCAGTTCGACTAGCGGGATCTTCAACTTGTTCTTC | CASSLVYIFSSTSGIFNLFF
TRBJ1-1 | - | 14 | TRBV7-9 | TRBD1 | TGTGCCAGCAGCACCTGGACAGGGAAGGATGAAGCTTTCTTT | CASSTWTGKDEAFF
TRBJ1-1 | - | 14 | TRBV7-3 | - | TGTGCCAGCAGCCGCGGCGGGGATCAAACTGAAGCTTTCTTT | CASSRGGDQTEAFF
TRBJ2-1 | - | 15 | TRBV11-2 | - | TGTGCCAGCAGCTCCCCGGTTGGGGGATTGGATGAGCAGTTCTTC | CASSSPVGGLDEQFF
TRBJ2-1 | - | 12 | TRBV6-6 | TRBD2 | TGTGCCAGCAGTTTCAGCGGGGGAGAGCAGTTCTTC | CASSFSGGEQFF
TRBJ1-4 | - | 16 | TRBV10-3 | - | TGTGCCATCAGTGAGAACACAGGGTCTACTAATGAAAAACTGTTTTTT | CAISENTGSTNEKLFF
TRBJ1-2 | few | 13 | TRBV30 | TRBD1 | TGTGCCTGGAGTGAACTCCAGGGGGTTGGCTACACCTTC | CAWSELQGVGYTF
TRBJ2-7 | few | 13 | TRBV9 | - | TGTGCCAGCAGCCGCGACAGAAATTACGAGCAGTACTTC | CASSRDRNYEQYF
TRBJ1-2 | - | 13 | TRBV6-1 | - | TGTGCCAGCAGGGGACCTGCGGGCTATGGCTACACCTTC | CASRGPAGYGYTF
TRBJ2-7 | - | 17 | TRBV28 | TRBD2 | TGTGCCAGCAGTTCCCCCGGGACTAGCGGGAGGGCTTACGAGCAGTACTTC | CASSSPGTSGRAYEQYF
TRBJ2-3 | - | 12 | TRBV10-3 | - | TGTGCCATCAGTTCTAAGGGGGATACGCAGTATTTT | CAISSKGDTQYF